This T cell receptor beta chain stems from a study of T cells after yellow fever vaccination. Germline assignment: CDR1 MNHEY and CDR2 SMNVEV (reference sequence). The length of the CDR3 is 13 residues. With 7 bases clipped from V and 7 bases from J, the junction kept 5 bases outside the gene matches. General observations from the study: A weaker but faster secondary response was observed, peaking on day 5 versus 15. Booster samples showed a return of most primary-vaccination clones (roughly 96% CD4, around 85% CD8).

TCRdb reanalysed the 5' RACE reads using MiXCR and keeps one entry per CDR3 protein. The data contain around 110,000 distinct CDR3 sequences, 6.5% to 9% of them singletons. This clonotype occurred many times. Its antigen remains unknown. The clonotype was recovered from a man aged 25-45 years who received the YFV17D yellow fever vaccine. This chain links TRBV27 with TRBJ2-5; 11 bases align to TRBD1. Source: CD8+ T cells sorted from PBMCs, taken 45 days after the yellow fever booster vaccination. Here the CDR3 reads CASMGQGDGTQYF. The CDR3 region has the DNA TGTGCCAGCATGGGACAGGGGGACGGGACCCAGTACTTC.